The 29 T cell receptor beta chains below all came from one sample that was sequenced in a study of blood T cell repertoires in COVID-19. Produced via immunoSEQ multiplex PCR; TCRdb's table is partial and in-frame only. The table has a few hundred thousand clones, 70% to 90% seen once. The sequenced sample was peripheral blood. The receptors here all came from a woman in her sixties or seventies with COVID-19, enrolled during active disease.

The table lists this clone with a count of one. The chain is built from TRBV19 and TRBJ1-6; D remains unclear. This CDR3 has 15 residues. Trimming stripped 5 bases from V and 8 bases from J, with 16 bases between. Looked up from germline, CDR1 is LNHDA and CDR2 is SQIVND (reference sequence). The CDR3 coding sequence is TGTGCCAGTAGTGTCGACATCGGAGGCTATTCACCCCTCCACTTT. It yields the protein CASSVDIGGYSPLHF.

The chain has TRBV2 and TRBJ1-1; D gene uncertain. The CDR3 is 16 residues long. The V end lost 6 bases, the J end lost 5 bases, and 22 bases lay between the germline ends. In germline, CDR1 is SNHLY, CDR2 FYNNEI. This chain's CDR3 is CASRLPWGGLGTEAFF. The CDR3, as DNA: TGTGCCAGCAGGCTGCCTTGGGGAGGATTGGGGACTGAAGCTTTCTTT.

The rearrangement joins TRBV10-1 to TRBJ2-1; 9 bases map to TRBD2. Germline V CDR1 and CDR2: WNHNN, SYGVQD (reference sequence). The CDR3 is 15 residues long. V lost 5 bases to trimming and J lost 6 bases; unmatched junction nucleotides: 8. The chain's CDR3 is CASSSSGGNLNEQFF. In DNA form, the CDR3 reads TGCGCCAGCAGTTCCAGCGGGGGGAACCTCAATGAGCAGTTCTTC.

The gene calls are TRBV7-8 and TRBJ2-3; 12 bases match TRBD1. This CDR3 has 14 amino acids. The trim removed 5 bases at V and 8 bases at J, leaving 5 bases unmatched. Germline V gene data show CDR1 as SGHVS and CDR2 as FQNEAQ. The CDR3 DNA reads TGTGCCAGCAGCGTCCGGGACAGGGGGCGTACGCAGTATTTT. Translation: CASSVRDRGRTQYF.

The chain carries TRBV25-1 and TRBJ1-6; D remains unclear. This CDR3 spans 14 amino acids. V was pared by 1 base and J by 7 bases, with 8 bases between. The germline V gene encodes CDR1 MGHDK and CDR2 SYGVNS. DNA of the CDR3: TGTGCCAGCAGTGAATCGGGGTTAAATTCACCCCTCCACTTT. It encodes CASSESGLNSPLHF.

This chain links TRBV14 with TRBJ2-5, with a tentative D call TRBD2 (5 bases). This CDR3 has 12 residues. CDR1 is SGHDN and CDR2 is FVKESK in the germline V gene. The V and J ends lost 8 bases and 9 bases respectively, with 16 bases between them. The CDR3: CASRWLAPPQYF. DNA for the CDR3: TGTGCCAGCCGGTGGCTAGCACCTCCCCAGTACTTC.

CDR3 in amino acids: CASSIWTEGTEAFF. In DNA, the CDR3 is TGTGCCAGTAGTATCTGGACGGAGGGAACTGAAGCTTTCTTT. The chain has TRBV19 and TRBJ1-1; D unclear. There are 14 residues in the CDR3. CDR1 is LNHDA and CDR2 is SQIVND in the germline V gene (reference sequence). With 3 bases removed from V and 5 bases from J, the gap between germline ends came to 13 bases.

The DNA of the CDR3 is TGTGCCAGCAGTGCACTCGAGGGACAGGTTAACGGCTACACCTTC. Its protein product is CASSALEGQVNGYTF. V usage is TRBV2 and J usage is TRBJ1-2; 8 positions match TRBD1. The CDR3 length is 15 residues. J lost 8 bases, V lost 4 bases, and 12 bases had no gene match. Germline CDR1 and CDR2: SNHLY and FYNNEI.

The chain uses TRBV27 and TRBJ2-5; 11 positions agree with TRBD2. This CDR3 region has 15 residues. Germline V gene sequence: CDR1 MNHEY, CDR2 SMNVEV (reference sequence). V lost 5 bases, J lost 5 bases, and 7 bases stayed unmatched. This CDR3 is CASSPVAGGAETQYF. CDR3 nucleotide sequence: TGTGCCAGCAGTCCGGTAGCGGGGGGGGCGGAGACCCAGTACTTC.

The chain links TRBV3-1 (or the pseudogene TRBV3-2) to TRBJ1-5; D unclear. Trimming pared 0 bases from V and 0 bases from J, leaving 12 bases between. The germline CDR1 and CDR2 sequences are LGHDT and YNNKEL (reference sequence). CDR3 length: 17 amino acids. The CDR3 loop is CASSQDPGGSSNQPQHF. CDR3 coding DNA: TGTGCCAGCAGCCAAGATCCTGGAGGGAGTAGCAATCAGCCCCAGCATTTT.

The gene calls are TRBV9 and TRBJ1-2; D remains ambiguous. The CDR3 runs 12 residues. The V gene lost 0 bases and the J gene lost 3 bases, with 3 bases spanning the gap. Germline CDR1 reads SGDLS; CDR2 reads YYNGEE. CDR3 residues: CASSVVDYGYTF. As DNA, the CDR3 is TGTGCCAGCAGCGTAGTAGACTATGGCTACACCTTC.

The V call is TRBV12-3 or TRBV12-4, the J call TRBJ2-7; D possibly corresponds to TRBD1 (6 bases). With 6 bases removed from V and 5 bases from J, the gap between germline ends came to 14 bases. CDR3 size: 13 residues. CDR3 loop: CASSPDRFHEQYF. For the CDR3, the DNA is TGTGCCAGCAGCCCCGACAGGTTCCACGAGCAGTACTTC.

The genes are TRBV30 and TRBJ1-1; 10 bases align to TRBD1. Germline CDR1 GTSNPN, CDR2 SVGIG (reference sequence). The junction had 5 bases not matched to a gene; V was cut back by 5 bases and J by 5 bases. CDR3 length: 13 amino acids. CDR3 sequence (DNA): TGTGCCTGGGCTTGGACAGGGGGGACTGAAGCTTTCTTT. Translating gives CAWAWTGGTEAFF.

The genes are TRBV30 and TRBJ2-7; 14 bases line up with TRBD2. CDR3 size: 19 residues. The J segment lost 3 bases and the V segment lost 1 base, leaving 14 bases of the junction unmatched. The germline CDR1 and CDR2 sequences are GTSNPN and SVGIG (reference sequence). The CDR3 spells CAWSDRWTSGGFRYYEQYF. The CDR3 nucleotides are TGTGCCTGGAGTGACCGATGGACTAGCGGGGGGTTCCGTTACTACGAGCAGTACTTC.

The chain has TRBV9 and TRBJ1-3; unclear D gene. Germline V gene sequence: CDR1 SGDLS, CDR2 YYNGEE. Trimming cost V 0 bases and J 1 base, with 8 bases left between them. This CDR3 has 15 residues. The CDR3 nucleotides read TGTGCCAGCAGCGTAGACCCAGAATCTGGAAACACCATATATTTT. Its translation is CASSVDPESGNTIYF.

The chain has TRBV2 and TRBJ2-2, with TRBD1 matching over 7 bases. V was pared by 6 bases and J by 0 bases, with 7 bases of the junction left unmatched. The CDR3 has 16 amino acids. Germline values: CDR1 SNHLY, CDR2 FYNNEI. Here the CDR3 DNA reads TGTGCCAGCAGATGGACCACAGGGGCGAACACCGGGGAGCTGTTTTTT. It is translated as CASRWTTGANTGELFF.

The rearrangement uses TRBV6-6 and TRBJ1-1; the D gene is possibly TRBD1 (6 bases). There are 14 residues in the CDR3. Germline V gene data show CDR1 as MNHNY and CDR2 as SVGAGI (reference sequence). Trimming cost V 6 bases and J 2 bases, with 13 bases left between them. The CDR3 here is CASSPMGANTEAFF. The CDR3 bases are TGTGCCAGCAGCCCCATGGGGGCTAACACTGAAGCTTTCTTT.

The V gene is TRBV9, the J gene TRBJ2-7; D is unclear. Germline V CDR1 and CDR2: SGDLS, YYNGEE. The CDR3 sequence is 14 residues long. The V end was cut by 0 bases, the J end by 4 bases, with 11 bases between. Here the CDR3 reads CASSVGPPRYEQYF. The CDR3 DNA reads as TGTGCCAGCAGCGTAGGACCTCCTAGGTACGAGCAGTACTTC.

This rearrangement joins TRBV11-2 to TRBJ2-7; maybe TRBD2 (6 bases). This CDR3 is built from 12 residues. V lost 3 bases, J lost 3 bases, and 6 bases lay in between. The germline V gene has CDR1 SGHAT and CDR2 FQNNGV. The chain's CDR3 is CASSLEGYEQYF. Written as DNA, the CDR3 is TGTGCCAGCAGCTTGGAGGGCTACGAGCAGTACTTC.

This clone has a single count. CDR3 nucleotides: TGTGCCAGCGGAGAGAGCTCCTACGAGCAGTACTTC. This sequence encodes CASGESSYEQYF. V usage is TRBV2 and J usage is TRBJ2-7; D call uncertain. This CDR3 has 12 residues. The germline gives CDR1 SNHLY, CDR2 FYNNEI. Trimming left V 8 bases short and J 0 bases short, with 8 bases between.

CDR3 bases: TGTGCCATCATGACTCCGCAGGGAGAGACCCAGTACTTC. As protein: CAIMTPQGETQYF. The chain recombines TRBV10-3 with TRBJ2-5; possibly TRBD1 for D (5 bases). Trimming took 7 bases from V and 4 from J, leaving 13 bases between them. This CDR3 spans 13 amino acids. Germline loops: CDR1 ENHRY, CDR2 SYGVKD.

This chain links TRBV4-2 with TRBJ1-2; TRBD1 might be the D (5 bases). Germline CDR1 reads LGHNA; CDR2 reads YNFKEQ. V was clipped by 3 bases and J by 2 bases, with 10 bases between them. The CDR3 is 14 amino acids. The CDR3 reads CASSHPDTNYGYTF. In DNA form, the CDR3 reads TGTGCCAGCAGCCATCCGGACACCAACTATGGCTACACCTTC.

This clone was seen only a few times. The rearrangement joins TRBV4-1 to TRBJ2-3; no firm D call. V was pared by 4 bases and J by 3 bases, with 14 bases between. This CDR3 is built from 15 residues. Germline lookup yields CDR1 MGHRA and CDR2 YSYEKL. The CDR3 is CASSPGTVSTDTQYF. DNA for the CDR3: TGCGCCAGCAGCCCCGGTACGGTCTCTACAGATACGCAGTATTTT.

The genes are TRBV19 and TRBJ2-7; 7 bases map to TRBD2. J was trimmed by 4 bases and V by 6 bases; bases with no gene match: 12. The CDR3 is 15 residues long. CDR1 LNHDA and CDR2 SQIVND come from the germline V gene (reference sequence). The DNA of the CDR3 is TGTGCCAGTAGCTTCTATTCCGCCGGGAGGTACGAGCAGTACTTC. This translates into CASSFYSAGRYEQYF.

The chain uses TRBV4-3 and TRBJ2-7; no definite D call. Germline CDR1 LGHNA, CDR2 YSLEER. CDR3 size: 13 residues. Trimming removed 1 base from V and 2 bases from J, with 6 bases in between. The CDR3 is CASSQGRAYEQYF. The DNA of the CDR3 is TGCGCCAGCAGCCAAGGTCGAGCCTACGAGCAGTACTTC.

As for this clone: At one end, the junction sequence differs from germline, possibly due to a read error. This chain uses TRBV29-1 with TRBJ2-7; tentative D call: TRBD1 (5 bases). Germline loops: CDR1 SQVTM, CDR2 ANQGSEA. CDR3 length: 14 residues. This CDR3 is CSVVGAGNSVEQYF. DNA for the CDR3: TGCAGTGTTGTCGGAGCAGGGAATTCGGTCGAGCAGTACTTC.

This sequence joins TRBV21-1 and TRBJ2-1; TRBD1, the D gene given by the table, was not confirmed from the DNA. TRBV21-1 is a documented pseudogene. CDR3 length: 15 residues. The CDR3, as DNA: TGTGCCAGCAGCGTCCGGGACAGGGGCTTCAATGAGCAGTTCTTC. Its protein is CASSVRDRGFNEQFF.

The chain combines TRBV7-8 with TRBJ2-2, with no clear D. The CDR3 runs to 17 residues. Trimming removed 0 bases at V and 0 bases at J, with 11 bases between. Germline CDR1 SGHVS, CDR2 FQNEAQ. The CDR3 loop reads CASSLARRFANTGELFF. CDR3 coding DNA: TGTGCCAGCAGCTTAGCCCGCAGGTTCGCGAACACCGGGGAGCTGTTTTTT.

The chain carries TRBV9 and TRBJ2-2, with 8 bases fitting TRBD2. The trim removed 2 bases at V and 1 base at J, leaving 1 base unmatched. Germline V gives CDR1 SGDLS, CDR2 YYNGEE. The CDR3 is made up of 15 amino acids. CDR3 bases: TGTGCCAGCAGCGTGGGACTAGAGAACACCGGGGAGCTGTTTTTT. It encodes CASSVGLENTGELFF.